This T cell receptor beta chain was recovered during a study of response to subunit inactivated influenza vaccine. Study outcomes and limitations: Authors suggested seasonal influenza vaccinations each recruit few new T cells.

This clonotype was seen a handful of times. Its target is not known. TCRdb ran MiXCR on the RT-PCR reads and lists one entry per CDR3 protein. Here the sample spans 610,000 or so distinct CDR3 sequences, 14% being singletons. CDR3 length: 14 residues. From germline, CDR1 is SQVTM and CDR2 ANQGSEA. V shed 7 bases and J 4 bases; nucleotides not matched to a gene: 9. Sequencing was performed on PBMCs from blood, taken 11 to 12 days after vaccination. The chain joins TRBV29-1 to TRBJ2-1; 8 nucleotides agree with TRBD2. The TCR originated in a man aged 45 to 65 who received an inactivated influenza vaccine. CDR3 DNA: TGCAGCGCCGAAGCGGGAGCGCAGTACAATGAGCAGTTCTTC. It yields the protein CSAEAGAQYNEQFF.